The rows below give T cell receptor beta chains drawn from one sample of a study of Ad26.COV2.S vaccination and SARS-CoV-2 variants. The repertoire was sequenced with immunoSEQ multiplex PCR; TCRdb's copy has only in-frame clones and lacks some. The table has nearly 95,000 clones, more than 70% seen once. The specimen comprised peripheral blood, sampled after recovery from COVID-19. These receptor sequences come from a human donor who had recovered from COVID-19. The CDR3 runs from the conserved cysteine through the conserved F or W. The D gene is left open where the match is weak. For some rows the clone size is stated as once, few or many, or as a class when expanded; others skip it.

TRBJ1-2 | TRBV7-3 | 15 | - | - | TGTGCCAGCAGCTTAACCGGGGGAGACGCCTATGGCTACACCTTC | CASSLTGGDAYGYTF
TRBJ2-3 | TRBV6-1 | 15 | once | TRBD2 | TGTGCCAGCAGTGAGACTCGCGGGAGGGCTGATACGCAGTATTTT | CASSETRGRADTQYF
TRBJ1-5 | TRBV21-1 | 13 | few | - | TGTGCCAGCAGGCCTCGGGTGAAACAGCCCCAGCATTTT | CASRPRVKQPQHF
TRBJ1-2 | TRBV24-1 | 13 | - | - | TGTGCCACCAGTGATACTACCCTTTATGGCTACACCTTC | CATSDTTLYGYTF
TRBJ2-1 | TRBV9 | 15 | - | TRBD1 | TGTGCCAGCAACCCCAGGGGGATCTCCTACAATGAGCAGTTCTTC | CASNPRGISYNEQFF
TRBJ1-2 | TRBV28 | 10 | many | - | TGTGCCAGCGGAGTCTATGGCTACACCTTC | CASGVYGYTF
TRBJ2-1 | TRBV24-1 | 18 | - | TRBD2 | TGTGCCACCAGTGTGGTGACTAGCGGGAGGGCCTCCCACAATGAGCAGTTCTTC | CATSVVTSGRASHNEQFF
TRBJ2-2 | TRBV19 | 18 | - | TRBD2 | TGTGCCAGTAGTCCTACGACTAGCGGGAACGTTAACACCGGGGAGCTGTTTTTT | CASSPTTSGNVNTGELFF
TRBJ1-5 | TRBV15 | 12 | - | TRBD1 | TGTGCCACCAGCAGAGGACAGGGCCCCCAGCATTTT | CATSRGQGPQHF
TRBJ1-3 | TRBV4-3 | 19 | once | - | TGCGCCAGCAGCCAAGATAGCTCCAAAGAGGCTTGGGCTGGAAACACCATATATTTT | CASSQDSSKEAWAGNTIYF
TRBJ2-7 | TRBV9 | 17 | - | TRBD2 | TGTGCCAGCAGCGTAGATAGTGCAGCGGGGATCTCCTACGAGCAGTACTTC | CASSVDSAAGISYEQYF
TRBJ2-7 | TRBV6-5 | 13 | - | - | TGTGCCAGCAGCGCGATCCCTCCCTACGAGCAGTACTTC | CASSAIPPYEQYF
TRBJ2-7 | TRBV28 | 13 | - | - | TGTGCCAGCAGACCGAGCAGCCCCTACGAGCAGTACTTC | CASRPSSPYEQYF
TRBJ1-1 | TRBV27 | 11 | - | TRBD1 | TGTGCCAGCGGGACAGGCGCTGAAGCTTTCTTT | CASGTGAEAFF
TRBJ1-4 | TRBV9 | 15 | - | - | TGTGCCAGCAGCGTAGGTTCGGTCGGGGGAGGAAAACTGTTTTTT | CASSVGSVGGGKLFF
TRBJ2-7 | TRBV7-3 | 13 | - | - | TGTGCCAGCAGCTTAAACAAGGACTACGAGCAGTACTTC | CASSLNKDYEQYF
TRBJ2-2 | TRBV28 | 15 | few | - | TGTGCCAGCATCCTAGGGGGGGCAGGCACCGGGGAGCTGTTTTTT | CASILGGAGTGELFF
TRBJ2-3 | TRBV7-3 | 16 | once | TRBD2 | TGTGCCAGCAGCAAAGGGACTAGCGGGACCACAGATACGCAGTATTTT | CASSKGTSGTTDTQYF
TRBJ1-6 | TRBV11-2 | 15 | once | - | TGTGCCAGCAGCTCAACCACAGGATCAAGTTCACCCCTCCACTTT | CASSSTTGSSSPLHF
TRBJ2-7 | TRBV5-4 | 15 | - | TRBD1 | TGTGCCAGCAGCGTAGGGGGCAATAGGGTCTACGAGCAGTACTTC | CASSVGGNRVYEQYF
TRBJ2-1 | TRBV11-2 | 14 | - | - | TGTGCCAGCAGCTTAGGCGGAGGCTACAATGAGCAGTTCTTC | CASSLGGGYNEQFF
TRBJ2-1 | TRBV7-9 | 14 | - | TRBD1 | TGTGCCAGCAGCCCAGACAGGGTTTACAATGAGCAGTTCTTC | CASSPDRVYNEQFF
TRBJ2-3 | TRBV24-1 | 16 | - | TRBD2 | TGTGCCACCAGTGACTGGAAGGCTAGCGGGGCAGATACGCAGTATTTT | CATSDWKASGADTQYF
TRBJ2-1 | TRBV4-1 | 16 | once | - | TGCGCCAGCAGCCTACGGGACTCCTACCCATACAATGAGCAGTTCTTC | CASSLRDSYPYNEQFF
TRBJ2-7 | TRBV28 | 17 | - | - | TGTGCCAGCAGTCCACTCTTACAGGCCCTTCGGGACTACGAGCAGTACTTC | CASSPLLQALRDYEQYF
TRBJ2-1 | TRBV3-1/TRBV3-2 | 13 | - | TRBD2 | TGTGCCAGCAGCCAAGATATGGCGCGGGAGAAGGTCTTC | CASSQDMAREKVF
TRBJ2-7 | TRBV6-6 | 15 | - | TRBD1 | TGTGCCAGCAGTTACTTAGGACAGGGCTGGGACGAGCAGTACTTC | CASSYLGQGWDEQYF
TRBJ1-4 | TRBV27 | 14 | - | - | TGTGCCAGCAGTTTTACAGGGTATCGGGAAAAACTGTTTTTT | CASSFTGYREKLFF
TRBJ2-7 | TRBV19 | 16 | - | TRBD1 | TGTGCCAGTAGTAGGGGGCGACAGGGGACTTCCTACGAGCAGTACTTC | CASSRGRQGTSYEQYF
TRBJ2-1 | TRBV6-5 | 14 | - | - | TGTGCCAGCGGGGGGGGCCTTCTCTTCAATGAGCAGTTCTTC | CASGGGLLFNEQFF
TRBJ2-1 | TRBV11-3 | 16 | - | TRBD2 | TGTGCCAGCAGCTTTGGACTAGCGGGAGTCTACAATGAGCAGTTCTTC | CASSFGLAGVYNEQFF
TRBJ2-7 | TRBV28 | 13 | - | - | TGTGCCAGCAGTTTATCGTCCCCCTACGAGCAGTACTTC | CASSLSSPYEQYF
TRBJ2-5 | TRBV11-3 | 15 | once | - | TGTGCCAGCAGCTTAAGTGAAACGGATACGGAGACCCAGTACTTC | CASSLSETDTETQYF
TRBJ1-4 | TRBV2 | 15 | - | TRBD1 | TGTGCCAGCAGTCTCGCGGGGACAGGGCGCGAAAAACTGTTTTTT | CASSLAGTGREKLFF
TRBJ2-1 | TRBV7-8 | 17 | - | TRBD2 | TGTGCCAGCAGCCTCGGGACTAGCGGGGGGGTTTACAATGAGCAGTTCTTC | CASSLGTSGGVYNEQFF
TRBJ2-2 | TRBV5-4 | 13 | - | - | TGTGCCAGCAGCTTGCGGGCCACCGGGGAGCTGTTTTTT | CASSLRATGELFF
TRBJ2-7 | TRBV4-1 | 15 | - | - | TGCGCCAGCAGCCAAGAAGGGGCAGGGACCTACGAGCAGTACTTC | CASSQEGAGTYEQYF
TRBJ1-5 | TRBV28 | 15 | many | TRBD1 | TGTGCCAGCACCGTAGGACAGGGAGGTAATCAGCCCCAGCATTTT | CASTVGQGGNQPQHF
TRBJ2-7 | TRBV14 | 16 | many | TRBD2 | TGTGCCAGCAGCCTCCGGACTAGCGGTTTCCTCTACGAGCAGTACTTC | CASSLRTSGFLYEQYF